The rows below give T cell receptor beta chains drawn from one sample of a study of shared clonotypes between healthy human individuals. TCRdb's copy holds only in-frame clones and misses some; the assay was immunoSEQ multiplex PCR. Of 2 million to 2.5 million clones in the sample, approximately 94% are singletons; the top ten hold more than 1.5%. Sequencing was done on a sample of naive CD8+ T cells from PBMCs. The source of these receptors is a man in his late teens or twenties in good health. Some clones in this sample may be carry-over from other donors' samples. The CDR3 runs from the conserved cysteine through the conserved F or W. D genes are given only for firm matches. Part of the rows lack a size; the others show once, few, many or a class for expanded clones.

v_call: TRBV19
clone_size: NA
d_call: NA
j_call: TRBJ2-3
cdr3_nt: TGTGCCAGTAGGGAACGAAGTACGCAGTATTTT
cdr3_aa: CASRERSTQYF

v_call: TRBV7-9
clone_size: once
d_call: TRBD2
j_call: TRBJ2-1
cdr3_nt: TGTGCCAGCAGCTTAGTTGCGGGAGGCGGGTCCAATGAGCAGTTCTTC
cdr3_aa: CASSLVAGGGSNEQFF

v_call: TRBV29-1
clone_size: NA
d_call: NA
j_call: TRBJ2-7
cdr3_nt: TGCAGCGTTGAAGATCGGTCCGGGGTAGCCTACGAGCAGTACTTC
cdr3_aa: CSVEDRSGVAYEQYF

v_call: TRBV19
clone_size: NA
d_call: NA
j_call: TRBJ2-5
cdr3_nt: TGTGCCAGCGGCGCGAGGGAAAAGGGAGAGACCCAGTACTTC
cdr3_aa: CASGAREKGETQYF

v_call: TRBV7-2
clone_size: once
d_call: TRBD2
j_call: TRBJ2-1
cdr3_nt: TGTGCCAGCAGCATACTAGCGGGGGGCTACAATGAGCAGTTCTTC
cdr3_aa: CASSILAGGYNEQFF

v_call: TRBV7-3
clone_size: NA
d_call: NA
j_call: TRBJ2-1
cdr3_nt: TGTGCCAGCAGCCCCCGACTAGGATCCTACAATGAGCAGTTCTTC
cdr3_aa: CASSPRLGSYNEQFF

v_call: TRBV27
clone_size: NA
d_call: TRBD1
j_call: TRBJ1-2
cdr3_nt: TGTGCCAGCAGTTCGGGACAGGGAATCGGTGGCTACACCTTC
cdr3_aa: CASSSGQGIGGYTF

v_call: TRBV19
clone_size: NA
d_call: NA
j_call: TRBJ2-1
cdr3_nt: TGTGCCAGTAGTCCGGGACTTCGACCCTACAATGAGCAGTTCTTC
cdr3_aa: CASSPGLRPYNEQFF

v_call: TRBV7-9
clone_size: NA
d_call: TRBD1
j_call: TRBJ2-3
cdr3_nt: TGTGCCAGCAGCCCAAAACAGGGGGCAAGTACAGATACGCAGTATTTT
cdr3_aa: CASSPKQGASTDTQYF

v_call: TRBV21-1
clone_size: NA
d_call: NA
j_call: TRBJ1-1
cdr3_nt: TGTGCCAGCAGCAGGCGGACAGGGTGGGAGGGAACTGAAGCTTTCTTT
cdr3_aa: CASSRRTGWEGTEAFF

v_call: TRBV6-5
clone_size: once
d_call: NA
j_call: TRBJ2-7
cdr3_nt: TGTGCCAGCAGTCACAGGGAGGACGAGCAGTACTTC
cdr3_aa: CASSHREDEQYF

v_call: TRBV10-3
clone_size: NA
d_call: NA
j_call: TRBJ2-7
cdr3_nt: TGTGCCATCAGTGAAGGGGACACGAGCTACGAGCAGTACTTC
cdr3_aa: CAISEGDTSYEQYF

v_call: TRBV5-4
clone_size: NA
d_call: NA
j_call: TRBJ2-1
cdr3_nt: TGTGCCAGCAGCTTTTTTGGCGGCTACAATGAGCAGTTCTTC
cdr3_aa: CASSFFGGYNEQFF

v_call: TRBV7-2
clone_size: NA
d_call: NA
j_call: TRBJ2-1
cdr3_nt: TGTGCCAGCAACACAGGGAGAGCAATTCGCTCCTACAATGAGCAGTTCTTC
cdr3_aa: CASNTGRAIRSYNEQFF

v_call: TRBV27
clone_size: NA
d_call: NA
j_call: TRBJ2-7
cdr3_nt: TGTGCCAGCAGTCTAGGGGTTGACTCCTACGAGCAGTACTTC
cdr3_aa: CASSLGVDSYEQYF

v_call: TRBV6-5
clone_size: NA
d_call: TRBD1
j_call: TRBJ2-7
cdr3_nt: TGTGCCAGCACCCCGGACAGGGCAGGCGAGCAGTACTTC
cdr3_aa: CASTPDRAGEQYF

v_call: TRBV27
clone_size: NA
d_call: TRBD2
j_call: TRBJ2-7
cdr3_nt: TGTGCCAGCAGTAGCGGGAGTGCTACCTACGAGCAGTACTTC
cdr3_aa: CASSSGSATYEQYF

v_call: TRBV27
clone_size: NA
d_call: NA
j_call: TRBJ2-5
cdr3_nt: TGTGCCAGCAGTTTATTAGGTCAGCAAGAGACCCAGTACTTC
cdr3_aa: CASSLLGQQETQYF

v_call: TRBV27
clone_size: NA
d_call: NA
j_call: TRBJ2-1
cdr3_nt: TGTGCCAGCAGTCGACGGACTGATGAGCAGTTCTTC
cdr3_aa: CASSRRTDEQFF

v_call: TRBV5-5
clone_size: once
d_call: NA
j_call: TRBJ2-5
cdr3_nt: TGTGCCAGCAGCGGGTGGGAAGGTACGGAGACCCAGTACTTC
cdr3_aa: CASSGWEGTETQYF

v_call: TRBV6-1
clone_size: NA
d_call: NA
j_call: TRBJ2-7
cdr3_nt: TGTGCCAGCAGGGAGCGGACGGCCTCCTACGAGCAGTACTTC
cdr3_aa: CASRERTASYEQYF

v_call: TRBV7-9
clone_size: NA
d_call: NA
j_call: TRBJ1-1
cdr3_nt: TGTGCCAGCAGCCCGCTAGGTGCAGACGCTTTCTTT
cdr3_aa: CASSPLGADAFF

v_call: TRBV4-1
clone_size: NA
d_call: NA
j_call: TRBJ1-3
cdr3_nt: TGCGCCAGCAGCCAAGAAGGGTGGCCGGGAGACACCATATATTTT
cdr3_aa: CASSQEGWPGDTIYF

v_call: TRBV9
clone_size: NA
d_call: NA
j_call: TRBJ1-2
cdr3_nt: TGTGCCAGCAGTGGGAGAGGCTACACCTTC
cdr3_aa: CASSGRGYTF

v_call: TRBV6-1
clone_size: NA
d_call: TRBD2
j_call: TRBJ2-5
cdr3_nt: TGTGCCAGCAGTGAAGCGTACCAAGCGGGGCAAGAGACCCAGTACTTC
cdr3_aa: CASSEAYQAGQETQYF

v_call: TRBV4-2
clone_size: NA
d_call: NA
j_call: TRBJ2-5
cdr3_nt: TGTGCCAGCAGCCAGTGGTATCCGAAGTCGCAAGAGACCCAGTACTTC
cdr3_aa: CASSQWYPKSQETQYF

v_call: TRBV19
clone_size: NA
d_call: NA
j_call: TRBJ2-7
cdr3_nt: TGTGCCAGTAGTATGAACGAGATTGGGGCCTACGAGCAGTACTTC
cdr3_aa: CASSMNEIGAYEQYF

v_call: TRBV30
clone_size: once
d_call: NA
j_call: TRBJ1-2
cdr3_nt: TGTGCCTGGAGTCAGGGACACCTCTATGGCTACACCTTC
cdr3_aa: CAWSQGHLYGYTF

v_call: TRBV5-8
clone_size: once
d_call: TRBD2
j_call: TRBJ2-1
cdr3_nt: TGTGCCAGCAGCTTGGACACCTGGACTAGCGGGATCGATGAGCAGTTCTTC
cdr3_aa: CASSLDTWTSGIDEQFF

v_call: TRBV14
clone_size: NA
d_call: NA
j_call: TRBJ2-7
cdr3_nt: TGTGCCAGCAGCCACAAGACCGGAGTAGCGGTGTCCTACGAGCAGTACTTC
cdr3_aa: CASSHKTGVAVSYEQYF

v_call: TRBV5-1
clone_size: NA
d_call: NA
j_call: TRBJ2-6
cdr3_nt: TGCGCCAGCAGCTCCCTAGAGGGACCCGGGGCCAACGTCCTGACTTTC
cdr3_aa: CASSSLEGPGANVLTF

v_call: TRBV4-1
clone_size: NA
d_call: NA
j_call: TRBJ2-1
cdr3_nt: TGCGCCAGCAGCCAAGATCTCGGGGTCTCCTACAATGAGCAGTTCTTC
cdr3_aa: CASSQDLGVSYNEQFF

v_call: TRBV5-1
clone_size: NA
d_call: TRBD1
j_call: TRBJ1-3
cdr3_nt: TGCGCCAGCAGTCCGATCAGGCGACAGGGGACAGGAAACACCATATATTTT
cdr3_aa: CASSPIRRQGTGNTIYF

v_call: TRBV18
clone_size: NA
d_call: TRBD2
j_call: TRBJ2-3
cdr3_nt: TGTGCCAGCTTGGGCGCTAGCGGAGATACAGATACGCAGTATTTT
cdr3_aa: CASLGASGDTDTQYF

v_call: TRBV7-9
clone_size: NA
d_call: TRBD1
j_call: TRBJ2-5
cdr3_nt: TGTGCCAGCAGCCCCCGGACAGGGGGGAGGGAGACCCAGTACTTC
cdr3_aa: CASSPRTGGRETQYF

v_call: TRBV27
clone_size: NA
d_call: NA
j_call: TRBJ2-2
cdr3_nt: TGTGCCAGCAGTTTAGACATTCCGGGGGCCGGGGAGCTGTTTTTT
cdr3_aa: CASSLDIPGAGELFF

v_call: TRBV13
clone_size: NA
d_call: TRBD2
j_call: TRBJ2-5
cdr3_nt: TGTGCCAGCAGCCCCTTTGGATTAGCGGGAAAAGAGACCCAGTACTTC
cdr3_aa: CASSPFGLAGKETQYF

v_call: TRBV4-1
clone_size: NA
d_call: NA
j_call: TRBJ2-3
cdr3_nt: TGCGCCAGCAGCCAAGATTTAGGCACAGATACGCAGTATTTT
cdr3_aa: CASSQDLGTDTQYF

v_call: TRBV19
clone_size: NA
d_call: TRBD1
j_call: TRBJ2-7
cdr3_nt: TGTGCCACCCAGGGGGACAGTTACGAGCAGTACTTC
cdr3_aa: CATQGDSYEQYF

v_call: TRBV19
clone_size: NA
d_call: TRBD1
j_call: TRBJ1-1
cdr3_nt: TGTGCCAGTAGTACTCCCGCCCGGGACAGCCGGAACACTGAAGCTTTCTTT
cdr3_aa: CASSTPARDSRNTEAFF

v_call: TRBV30
clone_size: once
d_call: NA
j_call: TRBJ2-7
cdr3_nt: TGTGCCTGGAGTGTTACAGGGTACGAGCAGTACTTC
cdr3_aa: CAWSVTGYEQYF

v_call: TRBV15
clone_size: NA
d_call: NA
j_call: TRBJ1-5
cdr3_nt: TGTGCCACCAGCAGCAGGGATAGCAATCAGCCCCAGCATTTT
cdr3_aa: CATSSRDSNQPQHF

v_call: TRBV28
clone_size: NA
d_call: NA
j_call: TRBJ1-2
cdr3_nt: TGTGCCAGCAGTTCTCACCGGGAGACGGCCTATGGCTACACCTTC
cdr3_aa: CASSSHRETAYGYTF

v_call: TRBV5-1
clone_size: NA
d_call: TRBD2
j_call: TRBJ2-5
cdr3_nt: TGCGCCAGCAGCTTGTTATCTAGCGGGAGCCCAGAGACCCAGTACTTC
cdr3_aa: CASSLLSSGSPETQYF

v_call: TRBV6-1
clone_size: NA
d_call: TRBD1
j_call: TRBJ2-7
cdr3_nt: TGTGCCAGCAGTGCCGGGACAGGGGTCCACGAGCAGTACTTC
cdr3_aa: CASSAGTGVHEQYF

v_call: TRBV4-2
clone_size: NA
d_call: TRBD1
j_call: TRBJ1-4
cdr3_nt: TGTGCCAGCAGCCAAGGGGGACAGGCAACTAATGAAAAACTGTTTTTT
cdr3_aa: CASSQGGQATNEKLFF

v_call: TRBV28
clone_size: NA
d_call: NA
j_call: TRBJ2-6
cdr3_nt: TGTGCCAGCAGTTTCAAACAGGCGAGCTCTGGGGCCAACGTCCTGACTTTC
cdr3_aa: CASSFKQASSGANVLTF

v_call: TRBV4-1
clone_size: NA
d_call: NA
j_call: TRBJ2-5
cdr3_nt: TGCGCCAGCAGCCAACCCGGGCTACAAGAGACCCAGTACTTC
cdr3_aa: CASSQPGLQETQYF

v_call: TRBV6-1
clone_size: NA
d_call: NA
j_call: TRBJ1-2
cdr3_nt: TGTGCCAGCAGTGAAATAGGACAGTACTATGGCTACACCTTC
cdr3_aa: CASSEIGQYYGYTF

v_call: TRBV2
clone_size: NA
d_call: NA
j_call: TRBJ1-2
cdr3_nt: TGTGCCAGCAGAGCGGGACGAGGCTACACCTTC
cdr3_aa: CASRAGRGYTF

v_call: TRBV29-1
clone_size: NA
d_call: NA
j_call: TRBJ1-1
cdr3_nt: TGCAGCGTTAGAGTCAGCAGGGAAGCTTTCTTT
cdr3_aa: CSVRVSREAFF

v_call: TRBV27
clone_size: NA
d_call: TRBD1
j_call: TRBJ1-2
cdr3_nt: TGTGCCAGCAGTCCCCGGGACAGAACCTATGGCTACACCTTC
cdr3_aa: CASSPRDRTYGYTF

v_call: TRBV15
clone_size: NA
d_call: TRBD2
j_call: TRBJ2-7
cdr3_nt: TGTGCCACCAGCAGAGGTGGCGGGAGCTCCTACGAGCAGTACTTC
cdr3_aa: CATSRGGGSSYEQYF

v_call: TRBV6-5
clone_size: NA
d_call: NA
j_call: TRBJ1-1
cdr3_nt: TGTGCCAGCAGTTACGGGGAGGGAGCTTTCTTT
cdr3_aa: CASSYGEGAFF